This is a list of T cell receptor beta chains from one sample in a study of identical twins. Via MiXCR, TCRdb re-called the 5' RACE reads, giving one row per CDR3 protein. The data contain around 280,000 distinct CDR3 sequences, 8% to 9% of them singletons. The sample was also linked to a second study, of yellow fever vaccine responses in identical twins.

Sequences were obtained from memory (CD45RO+) T cells sorted from blood. The receptors come from a woman aged 18-35 years in good health. The CDR3 runs from the conserved cysteine through the conserved F or W. Each record gives: CDR3 DNA, CDR3 protein, clone size, D gene, V gene, J gene. The D gene is left open where the match is weak. Clone size is shown for a subset of rows, as once, few, many or a class of expanded clone.

TGTGCCACCAGCAGAGATCTGGCAGGCACAGATACGCAGTATTTT	CATSRDLAGTDTQYF	many	.	TRBV15	TRBJ2-3
TGTGCCAGCAGTGAAGAGCTCGGTGAGCAGTTCTTC	CASSEELGEQFF	few	.	TRBV6-1	TRBJ2-1
TGCGCCAGCAGCCAAGAACCGGGACAGGCCCCCACAGATACGCAGTATTTT	CASSQEPGQAPTDTQYF	many	TRBD1	TRBV4-1	TRBJ2-3
TGTGCCAGCATTCCCATGTCTGTCGCTGGAGATACGCAGTATTTT	CASIPMSVAGDTQYF	few	.	TRBV6-1	TRBJ2-3
TGTGCCAGCAGCCCGGGACTAGCGGGGGGGCGGAGCTCCTACAATGAGCAGTTCTTC	CASSPGLAGGRSSYNEQFF	few	TRBD2	TRBV11-2	TRBJ2-1
TGTGCCAGCAGCCCCCCATCCGGGGGGGCAGAGACCCAGTACTTC	CASSPPSGGAETQYF	many	TRBD2	TRBV28	TRBJ2-5
TGTGCCACCAGGAAGAACACTGAAGCTTTCTTT	CATRKNTEAFF	.	.	TRBV24-1	TRBJ1-1
TGCAGTGCTAGAGATGCGACGGGGGGGTACAATGAGCAGTTCTTC	CSARDATGGYNEQFF	many	TRBD2	TRBV20-1	TRBJ2-1
TGTGCCAGCAGCTCCCGGGACAGGAGGGATGAGCAGTTCTTC	CASSSRDRRDEQFF	.	TRBD1	TRBV11-1	TRBJ2-1
TGTGCCAGCAGAAGGGACACGGGCTCCTACAATGAGCAGTTCTTC	CASRRDTGSYNEQFF	few	.	TRBV3-1	TRBJ2-1
TGTGCCACCGTTCTCTGGGGAGATACGCAGTATTTT	CATVLWGDTQYF	.	.	TRBV28	TRBJ2-3
TGTGCCAGCAGCGCCGGGACAGGGTACTTGCGGGAGCAGTTCTTC	CASSAGTGYLREQFF	many	TRBD1	TRBV9	TRBJ2-1
TGTGCCACCCGGTTCGGGGAGAACACTGAAGCTTTCTTT	CATRFGENTEAFF	.	.	TRBV18	TRBJ1-1
TGCAGTGCCAGGGGTCCACCAATTTTTGAAGCTTTCTTT	CSARGPPIFEAFF	few	.	TRBV20-1	TRBJ1-1
TGTGCCAGCAGCCCCCCGGGGGTGAACACTGAAGCTTTCTTT	CASSPPGVNTEAFF	few	.	TRBV5-4	TRBJ1-1
TGCGCCAGCAGCCAAGATCGAGGCGGTCGGGAGCAGTTCTTC	CASSQDRGGREQFF	few	.	TRBV4-1	TRBJ2-1
TGTGCCAGCAGCCAAGATTGGGACAGGGGTGGCACTGAAGCTTTCTTT	CASSQDWDRGGTEAFF	many	TRBD1	TRBV4-2	TRBJ1-1
TGTGCCAGCAGCCCCCCAAACAGCCGAGATGAGCAGTTCTTC	CASSPPNSRDEQFF	.	.	TRBV12-3/TRBV12-4	TRBJ2-1
TGTGCCAGCAGTGAGGCTGGACTAGCGGGAGCAGATACGCAGTATTTT	CASSEAGLAGADTQYF	.	TRBD2	TRBV6-1	TRBJ2-3
TGTGCCAGCAAAGACAGGGGTCGGACTGAAGCTTTCTTT	CASKDRGRTEAFF	.	TRBD1	TRBV6-1	TRBJ1-1
TGTGCCAGCAGTGAAGAATTGAGGGAGCGGGGTCAAGAGACCCAGTACTTC	CASSEELRERGQETQYF	once	TRBD2	TRBV2	TRBJ2-5
TGTGCCAGCAGAGGGACAGGGAGAGAAGCTTTCTTT	CASRGTGREAFF	.	TRBD1	TRBV14	TRBJ1-1
TGTGCCAGCAGCCGTAGGGCGTTGTGGGGGGAGCAGTACTTC	CASSRRALWGEQYF	.	.	TRBV14	TRBJ2-7
TGTGCCAGCTCACAAGTCTATCAGGGGATAGATACGCAGTATTTT	CASSQVYQGIDTQYF	few	.	TRBV18	TRBJ2-3
TGCGCCAGCAGCCTGGACAGTTCCCAAGAGACCCAGTACTTC	CASSLDSSQETQYF	many	.	TRBV5-1	TRBJ2-5
TGCGCCAGCAGCTTATTGGGGGCCTCCTCCTACAATGAGCAGTTCTTC	CASSLLGASSYNEQFF	many	.	TRBV5-1	TRBJ2-1
TGCGCCAGCAGCTTGGTTCCAGGCCAAAACATTCAGTACTTC	CASSLVPGQNIQYF	many	.	TRBV5-1	TRBJ2-4
TGTGCCAGCAGTGAAAATTTAGGAGTAGAGCAGTTCTTC	CASSENLGVEQFF	.	.	TRBV6-1	TRBJ2-1
TGCGCCAGCAGCTCGGGACTAGCGGGAGTGGGAGAGACCCAGTACTTC	CASSSGLAGVGETQYF	few	TRBD2	TRBV5-1	TRBJ2-5
TGTGCCAGCTGTTTTGTGTCGTCGTACGGGACTAGAGATACCGGGGAGCTGTTTTTT	CASCFVSSYGTRDTGELFF	.	TRBD2	TRBV6-4	TRBJ2-2
TGTGCCACCAGCAGAGAGGAGGGAGGGCCGGGAGATACGCAGTATTTT	CATSREEGGPGDTQYF	.	TRBD2	TRBV15	TRBJ2-3
TGTGCCAGCAGCTTTCTGGCAGCATCGAACACCGGGGAGCTGTTTTTT	CASSFLAASNTGELFF	.	.	TRBV11-3	TRBJ2-2
TGTGCCAGCAGCTTTACCCCGTTCTGGAATGAGCAGTTCTTC	CASSFTPFWNEQFF	few	.	TRBV6-1	TRBJ2-1
TGTGCTAGTGGTTTCTACACCCCCTTGCCAAGTCAGACAGTCTCTGGAAACACCATATATTTT	CASGFYTPLPSQTVSGNTIYF	.	.	TRBV12-5	TRBJ1-3
TGTGCCAGCAGTGAAACCGGGACCGAGCGGGAGACCCAGTACTTC	CASSETGTERETQYF	.	.	TRBV2	TRBJ2-5
TGTGCCAGCTCACCAATAAAAGGGGAGACCCAGTACTTC	CASSPIKGETQYF	.	.	TRBV18	TRBJ2-5
TGCAGTGCTAGAGATGGGGCAGTGGCATACAATGAGCAGTTCTTC	CSARDGAVAYNEQFF	many	.	TRBV20-1	TRBJ2-1
TGTGCCAGCAGCTCCAGCTGGGGGGTCTCCACAGATACGCAGTATTTT	CASSSSWGVSTDTQYF	.	.	TRBV7-8	TRBJ2-3
TGTGCCAGCAGTGGGGGTCGGGGATCTCCTCTCGAGCAGTACTTC	CASSGGRGSPLEQYF	many	.	TRBV25-1	TRBJ2-7
TGCGCCAGCAGCTCGGACCAGACCCAGTACTTC	CASSSDQTQYF	many	.	TRBV5-1	TRBJ2-5
TGTGCCAGCAGCCAGACTAGCTTCCCCCACAATGAGCAGTTCTTC	CASSQTSFPHNEQFF	.	TRBD2	TRBV4-2	TRBJ2-1
TGTGCCATCAGTGAGTCGACTAGCGGGAGTGATGAGCAGTTCTTC	CAISESTSGSDEQFF	many	TRBD2	TRBV10-3	TRBJ2-1
TGTGCCAGCAGCGCAACATGGGGCAAAAACATTCAGTACTTC	CASSATWGKNIQYF	many	.	TRBV7-2	TRBJ2-4
TGTGCCAGCTCACCACAGTGGGACTACAACAATGAGCAGTTCTTC	CASSPQWDYNNEQFF	.	TRBD2	TRBV18	TRBJ2-1
TGTGCCAGCAGTTTAAGAGGGACAGCGACAGATACGCAGTATTTT	CASSLRGTATDTQYF	.	TRBD1	TRBV27	TRBJ2-3
TGCGCCAGCAGCTCTACCGGGACAGGGCCCTACGAGCAGTACTTC	CASSSTGTGPYEQYF	many	TRBD1	TRBV5-1	TRBJ2-7
TGTGCCAGCAGCTTTCCCGGGACAGGGGGAAAAGCTTTCTTT	CASSFPGTGGKAFF	few	TRBD1	TRBV5-6	TRBJ1-1
TGTGCCAGCAGTGACTCGTGCAGCAGCAATCAGCCCCAGCATTTT	CASSDSCSSNQPQHF	.	.	TRBV6-4	TRBJ1-5
TGTGCCAGCAGTTCCTCCGAAACCAGGGGGGCAACTTTCTTT	CASSSSETRGATFF	.	TRBD1	TRBV6-5	TRBJ1-1